Below, 9 T cell receptor beta chains from the same sample are listed, as sequenced in a study of vaccination and CD4 T cells after COVID-19. These receptors have no identified antigens. Cultured CD4+ T-cell DNA underwent Oncomine TCR Beta short-read sequencing. TCRdb itself ran the PCR reads through MiXCR, one entry per CDR3 protein. This table holds roughly 13,000 distinct CDR3 sequences, over 25% found once. Treatment specified: roughly 10-day PBMC culture with coronavirus spike peptide pools or control peptides (ViraFEST assay). Material: CD4+ T cells from blood, cultured in vitro, obtained before SARS-CoV-2 vaccination. Source of these receptors: a human donor who received a COVID-19 vaccine.

This clonotype was picked up a small number of times. This chain uses TRBV9 with TRBJ2-7; perhaps TRBD1 as D (6 bases). Per the germline V gene, CDR1 is SGDLS and CDR2 is YYNGEE. This CDR3 has 14 residues. Trimming took 0 bases from V and 2 from J, leaving 9 bases between them. In DNA form, the CDR3 reads TGTGCCAGCAGCGTAGACAGGGACCCCTACGAGCAGTACTTC. It translates to CASSVDRDPYEQYF.

The genes are TRBV2 and TRBJ1-5, with 8 bases fitting TRBD1. The CDR3 has 14 residues. The V gene end was trimmed by 3 bases and the J gene end by 4 bases; junction bases not matched to a gene: 2. Germline lookup yields CDR1 SNHLY and CDR2 FYNNEI. For the CDR3, the DNA is TGTGCCAGCAGTGACAGGGGGCTGAATCAGCCCCAGCATTTT. Translated: CASSDRGLNQPQHF.

The chain couples TRBV7-2 to TRBJ2-7; D is unclear. CDR1 is SGHTA, CDR2 FQGNSA, per germline. The V and J ends lost 4 bases and 0 bases respectively, with 13 bases between them. The CDR3 totals 15 residues. For the CDR3, the DNA is TGTGCCAGCAGCTCTACTGGAGCGAGCTCCTACGAGCAGTACTTC. Translation gives CASSSTGASSYEQYF.

The chain uses TRBV5-1 and TRBJ2-2; tentatively, D is TRBD1 (6 bases). The CDR3 sequence is 15 residues long. Per germline, CDR1 SGHRS and CDR2 YFSETQ. V shed 2 bases and J shed 3 bases, with 11 bases lying between them. The CDR3 region is CASSFSAGDTGELFF. CDR3 DNA sequence: TGCGCCAGCAGCTTTTCGGCAGGGGACACCGGGGAGCTGTTTTTT.

The chain employs TRBV4-2 and TRBJ2-3, with D possibly matching TRBD2 (6 bases). Trimming took off 4 bases at V and 3 bases at J, with 8 bases between the two ends. Germline-derived CDR1 and CDR2 are LGHNA and YNFKEQ. The CDR3 is made up of 13 amino acids. The CDR3 here is CASSRLATDTQYF. The DNA of the CDR3 is TGTGCCAGCAGCCGCCTAGCGACAGATACGCAGTATTTT.

This clonotype appeared a few times. CDR3 loop: CSASLPSGLTSTDTQYF. The CDR3 coding sequence is TGCAGTGCTAGTCTTCCTAGCGGACTTACTAGCACAGATACGCAGTATTTT. The rearrangement joins TRBV20-1 to TRBJ2-3; 7 bases line up with TRBD2. Germline assignment: CDR1 DFQATT and CDR2 SNEGSKA (reference sequence). This CDR3 is built from 17 residues. V was clipped by 3 bases and J by 0 bases; unmatched bases: 12.

The chain links TRBV20-1 to TRBJ2-5, with 8 bases lining up with TRBD2. Germline loops: CDR1 DFQATT, CDR2 SNEGSKA (reference sequence). This CDR3 has 19 residues. V was clipped by 0 bases and J by 2 bases; unmatched bases: 17. This CDR3 is CSARDWRASGREEQETQYF. The CDR3 nucleotides read TGCAGTGCTAGAGATTGGCGGGCTAGCGGGCGCGAGGAACAAGAGACCCAGTACTTC.

The V gene is TRBV21-1, the J gene TRBJ2-1; the D call in the table, TRBD2, was not verified against the DNA. TRBV21-1 is a recognized pseudogene. The CDR3 loop spans 14 amino acids. The chain's CDR3 is CASSSQGLYNEQFF. The CDR3, as DNA: TGTGCCAGCAGCTCCCAAGGGCTCTACAATGAGCAGTTCTTC.

Note on this clonotype: A junction end diverges from the germline sequence, so it may reflect a read error. This sequence joins TRBV7-2 and TRBJ2-7, with a tentative D call TRBD2 (6 bases). This CDR3 contains 13 residues. The germline gives CDR1 SGHTA, CDR2 FQGNSA. The CDR3 spells CVSSLFGGYEQYF. CDR3 in DNA: TGTGTCAGCAGCTTATTCGGGGGCTACGAGCAGTACTTC.